A selection of T cell receptor beta chains follows, all from one sample in a study of technical replicates of blood from a handful of donors. This table comes from immunoSEQ multiplex PCR, and its TCRdb copy is limited to in-frame clones, with some not included. Among some 62,000 clones listed, approximately 87% were seen once. Material: PBMCs. The receptors were sampled from a human donor in good health. Some clones in this sample may be carry-over from other donors' samples. Both conserved end residues are part of each CDR3.

j_call | v_call | cdr3_aa
TRBJ2-3 | TRBV27 | CASSLSPRAGGGTDTQYF
TRBJ1-2 | TRBV10-1 | CASSESGPRQGEPYGYTF
TRBJ1-1 | TRBV19 | CDPVGWLEGEAFF
TRBJ1-3 | TRBV2 | CASSEEGMRLSGNTIYF
TRBJ2-7 | TRBV30 | CAWSVWGVRYEQYF
TRBJ2-2 | TRBV5-1 | CASSLFPLGTANTGELFF
TRBJ2-1 | TRBV5-4 | CASSLGLGRYNEQFF
TRBJ1-2 | TRBV7-2 | CASSSQTGPNYGYTF
TRBJ2-5 | TRBV9 | CASSVEGLAAQGETQYF
TRBJ2-7 | TRBV7-3 | CASSLLGGGDYEQYF
TRBJ1-5 | TRBV19 | CASSLDRGNQPQHF
TRBJ1-1 | TRBV19 | CASSMPGTGMNTEAFF
TRBJ2-1 | TRBV5-1 | CASSLIAVGGYNEQFF
TRBJ1-5 | TRBV5-5 | CASSLNWQGNQPQHF
TRBJ2-1 | TRBV9 | CASSVEGANNEQFF
TRBJ1-6 | TRBV7-2 | CASVARYNNSPLHF
TRBJ1-1 | TRBV9 | CASSPRGRDEAFF
TRBJ2-3 | TRBV5-6 | CASSLVGGSTDTQYF
TRBJ2-7 | TRBV11-2 | CASSFYSGSYEQYF
TRBJ2-7 | TRBV14 | CASSQGGQVSYEQYF
TRBJ1-1 | TRBV7-3 | CASSLGGLNTEAFF
TRBJ1-2 | TRBV11-2 | CASSQNGGRNYGYTF
TRBJ2-2 | TRBV5-1 | CASSLGRDRATGELFF
TRBJ2-1 | TRBV10-3 | CAIRGTAGGNEQFF
TRBJ2-3 | TRBV7-8 | CASSSRPTDTQYF
TRBJ1-6 | TRBV7-2 | CASSFQGNNSPLHF
TRBJ1-2 | TRBV19 | CASRPHTGSSYGYTF
TRBJ2-7 | TRBV9 | CASSGGLAGLYEQYF
TRBJ1-1 | TRBV5-8 | CASSLAEVSGLNTEAFF
TRBJ1-5 | TRBV5-4 | CASSLEGGRQGNQPQHF
TRBJ1-1 | TRBV5-1 | CASSPKGGAGTEAFF
TRBJ2-7 | TRBV6-1 | CACGLGGTYEQYF
TRBJ1-2 | TRBV30 | CAWFRGSYGYTF
TRBJ1-4 | TRBV18 | CASSNGQSATNEKLFF
TRBJ1-4 | TRBV5-4 | CASSQLSGTNEKLFF
TRBJ1-1 | TRBV7-3 | CASSAGQGTEAFF
TRBJ2-5 | TRBV7-3 | CASSLLAGGPETQYF
TRBJ1-1 | TRBV9 | CASTDLTGSTEAFF
TRBJ2-3 | TRBV7-9 | CASSLRRLAGAGDTQYF
TRBJ2-7 | TRBV5-1 | CASSLGGGNYEQYF
TRBJ2-3 | TRBV5-6 | CASSLEWRASTDTQYF
TRBJ2-5 | TRBV5-1 | CASSLVDSGETQYF
TRBJ2-4 | TRBV27 | CASSLGLGTIAKNIQYF
TRBJ2-3 | TRBV4-2 | CASSGTSGGAGRTDTQYF
TRBJ2-1 | TRBV7-9 | CASSLDGTNNEQFF
TRBJ2-1 | TRBV6-6 | CASSPGREGRAVF
TRBJ2-1 | TRBV7-7 | CASSRGTRYEQFF
TRBJ1-2 | TRBV11-2 | CASSLDTAGYTF
TRBJ2-7 | TRBV2 | CASRLGRELEQYF
TRBJ1-2 | TRBV2 | CASSDIGTFSVYGYTF
TRBJ1-1 | TRBV20-1 | CSPGGVREAFF
TRBJ2-1 | TRBV5-5 | CATMGSSSSYNEQFF
TRBJ1-5 | TRBV30 | CAWRPRWDGRGSNQPQHF
TRBJ1-2 | TRBV14 | CASSPQGAGGYTF
TRBJ1-1 | TRBV7-9 | CASSLASGGHTEAFF
TRBJ2-2 | TRBV19 | CASGSGGASTGELFF
TRBJ1-1 | TRBV6-4 | CASSEGGGTEAFF